The 17 T cell receptor beta chains below were found in one sample sequenced in a study of PD-1 blockade in classical Hodgkin lymphoma. Generated by immunoSEQ multiplex PCR, the TCRdb table keeps only in-frame clones and is missing some. The table records about 47,000 clones, 70% to 80% of them present only once. Time point reported: cycle 4 day 1 (C4D1), after five to seven weeks of nivolumab. In every patient, relapse followed autologous stem cell transplantation, while exposure to brentuximab vedotin differed. This specimen was peripheral blood mononuclear cells (PBMCs), taken before the fourth cycle of nivolumab. Receptors originate from a human donor with classical Hodgkin lymphoma.

Regarding this clone: A read error may be the cause here, since a much bigger clone is one base away. Different DNA sequences within this sample yield the same CDR3. The chain carries TRBV29-1 and TRBJ1-1, with 8 bases fitting TRBD1. From germline, CDR1 is SQVTM and CDR2 ANQGSEA. This CDR3 is 16 amino acids long. CDR3 in amino acids: CSVGRGQGSLNTEAFF. Here the CDR3 DNA reads TGCAGCGTTGGGCGCGGACAGGGAAGTTTGAATACTGAAGCTTTCTTT.

This chain links TRBV5-1 with TRBJ2-6; 10 bases align to TRBD1. This CDR3 is built from 17 residues. Germline CDR1 and CDR2: SGHRS and YFSETQ. V gave up 4 bases and J gave up 4 bases; unmatched junction bases: 8. The CDR3 protein is CASSAGTGAPGANVLTF. CDR3 bases: TGCGCCAGCAGCGCCGGGACAGGGGCCCCCGGGGCCAACGTCCTGACTTTC.

The table lists this clone with a few counts. The CDR3 protein is CASGSDRGGEAFF. The CDR3 DNA is TGTGCTAGTGGTTCGGACAGGGGAGGTGAAGCTTTCTTT. This chain joins TRBV12-5 and TRBJ1-1; 9 bases line up with TRBD1. V dropped 4 bases and J dropped 7; count of bases not matched to a gene: 4. The CDR3 consists of 13 residues. Germline assignment: CDR1 LGHNT and CDR2 FRNRAP.

The chain couples TRBV27 to TRBJ1-2, with D possibly being TRBD1 (5 bases). The V gene's germline CDR1 is MNHEY and CDR2 SMNVEV (reference sequence). Deletions cut 5 bases from V and 3 bases from J, with 19 bases between. The CDR3 has 16 amino acids. The CDR3 region is CASSPKTGTYHYGYTF. The CDR3 nucleotides are TGTGCCAGCAGTCCTAAGACGGGGACCTACCACTATGGCTACACCTTC.

This sequence joins TRBV9 and TRBJ2-3, with no clear D. The germline gives CDR1 SGDLS, CDR2 YYNGEE. Trimming left V 0 bases short and J 4 bases short, with 3 bases between. The CDR3 runs 12 residues. Written as DNA, the CDR3 is TGTGCCAGCAGCGTAGGGTCAGATACGCAGTATTTT. It is translated as CASSVGSDTQYF.

This chain links TRBV6-6 with TRBJ1-4, with TRBD1 identical over 7 bases. Trimming took 7 bases from V and 3 from J; bases not matched to a gene: 2. Per the germline V gene, CDR1 is MNHNY and CDR2 is SVGAGI (reference sequence). CDR3 length equals 13 residues. CDR3 DNA sequence: TGTGCCAGCATACAGGGGTCTAATGAAAAACTGTTTTTT. Translated: CASIQGSNEKLFF.

CDR3: CASSAPGQGYGYTF. The CDR3 DNA reads TGTGCCAGCAGCGCGCCGGGACAGGGTTATGGCTACACCTTC. This chain joins TRBV7-8 and TRBJ1-2; 9 bases map to TRBD1. The V gene's germline CDR1 is SGHVS and CDR2 FQNEAQ. This CDR3 comprises 14 residues. The junction had 6 bases not matched to a gene; V was cut back by 5 bases and J by 5 bases. Supplemented by reference TRBV7-8 and TRBJ1-2, the full variable domain reads GAGVSQSPRYKVAKRGQDVALRCDPISGHVSLFWYQQALGQGPEFLTYFQNEAQLDKSGLPSDRFFAERPEGSVSTLKIQRTQQEDSAVYLCASSAPGQGYGYTFGSGTRLTVV.

V usage is TRBV28 and J usage is TRBJ2-1; tentatively, D is TRBD2 (6 bases). Looked up from germline, CDR1 is MDHEN and CDR2 is SYDVKM. V was pared by 5 bases and J by 1 base, with 12 bases between. CDR3 length equals 15 residues. The CDR3 nucleotides are TGTGCCAGCAGTGGGTCGCGGGGTTCCTACAATGAGCAGTTCTTC. This codes for CASSGSRGSYNEQFF.

This sequence joins TRBV10-3 and TRBJ2-5, with 10 positions matching TRBD1. Germline V gene data show CDR1 as ENHRY and CDR2 as SYGVKD. V dropped 8 bases and J dropped 5; count of bases not matched to a gene: 8. The CDR3 length is 14 residues. The CDR3 nucleotides read TGTGCCATCCGACGACAGGGGGCTGGGGAGACCCAGTACTTC. Translation: CAIRRQGAGETQYF.

This clone appeared a single time. V is TRBV5-6 and J is TRBJ2-2; 11 positions match TRBD1. The CDR3 is 15 residues long. V was clipped by 3 bases and J by 5 bases; unmatched bases: 3. Germline V gene lookup returns CDR1 SGHDT and CDR2 YYEEEE. CDR3: CASSSRDRGTGELFF. The CDR3, as DNA: TGTGCCAGCAGCTCGAGGGACAGGGGGACCGGGGAGCTGTTTTTT. Full variable domain (rest looked up from reference TRBV5-6 and TRBJ2-2): DAGVTQSPTHLIKTRGQQVTLRCSPKSGHDTVSWYQQALGQGPQFIFQYYEEEERQRGNFPDRFSGHQFPNYSSELNVNALLLGDSALYLCASSSRDRGTGELFFGEGSRLTVL.

Only a few counts were recorded for this clone. The chain links TRBV7-2 to TRBJ2-1; D not certain. The germline gives CDR1 SGHTA, CDR2 FQGNSA. V was shortened by 3 bases and J by 6 bases, with 15 bases between the two germline ends. The CDR3 loop spans 15 amino acids. CDR3 sequence: CASSFLRNGRNEQFF. CDR3 bases: TGTGCCAGCAGCTTTCTTAGGAACGGCCGCAATGAGCAGTTCTTC.

The J gene is TRBJ2-1, the V gene TRBV5-1; D is possibly TRBD1 (5 bases). Germline loops: CDR1 SGHRS, CDR2 YFSETQ. The V gene lost 2 bases and the J gene lost 8 bases, with 11 bases spanning the gap. CDR3 length equals 13 residues. Written as DNA, the CDR3 is TGCGCCAGCAGCTTATCCAGGGTCCATGAGCAGTTCTTC. Translation: CASSLSRVHEQFF.

The chain recombines TRBV21-1 with TRBJ2-2; the table assigns TRBD2, which was not confirmed against the DNA. TRBV21-1 is marked as a pseudogene. This CDR3 has 14 amino acids. The CDR3 DNA follows: TGTGCCAGCAGCGAAGAAGAGGTTCCCGGGGAGCTGTTTTTT. Its protein product is CASSEEEVPGELFF.

CDR3 protein: CASNRDTYYEQYF. The DNA of the CDR3 is TGTGCCAGCAATCGGGACACTTACTACGAGCAGTACTTC. The chain couples TRBV7-3 to TRBJ2-7, with D perhaps matching TRBD1 (6 bases). V lost 7 bases and J 3 bases, leaving 13 bases between the germline ends. CDR1 SGHTA and CDR2 FQGTGA come from the germline V gene. The CDR3 totals 13 residues.

In the case of this clone: This specimen includes other DNA sequences encoding the same CDR3. V is TRBV18 and J is TRBJ2-5; the D gene is possibly TRBD2 (6 bases). This CDR3 has 13 amino acids. The V gene's germline CDR1 is KGHSH and CDR2 LQKENI. Trimming took 2 bases from V and 3 from J, leaving 7 bases between them. This chain's CDR3 is CASSPAGKETQYF. CDR3 coding DNA: TGTGCCAGCTCACCAGCGGGGAAAGAGACCCAGTACTTC.

This rearrangement joins TRBV7-9 to TRBJ2-5; D uncertain. Trimming removed 2 bases from V and 4 bases from J, with 8 bases in between. The CDR3 spans 13 residues. Germline values: CDR1 SEHNR, CDR2 FQNEAQ (reference sequence). This CDR3 reads CASSLMVGETQYF. The CDR3 coding sequence is TGTGCCAGCAGCTTAATGGTAGGAGAGACCCAGTACTTC.

This chain uses TRBV5-4 with TRBJ2-5; 8 bases are a match to TRBD1. Germline CDR1 SGHNT, CDR2 YYREEE (reference sequence). V shed 0 bases and J 5 bases; nucleotides not matched to a gene: 6. The CDR3 is 15 residues long. CDR3 DNA sequence: TGTGCCAGCAGCTTGGCCGGGACAGGCAGGGAGACCCAGTACTTC. This gives the protein CASSLAGTGRETQYF. Supplemented by reference TRBV5-4 and TRBJ2-5, the full variable domain reads ETGVTQSPTHLIKTRGQQVTLRCSSQSGHNTVSWYQQALGQGPQFIFQYYREEENGRGNFPPRFSGLQFPNYSSELNVNALELDDSALYLCASSLAGTGRETQYFGPGTRLLVL.